This T cell receptor (beta chain) was documented in a study of T cells after yellow fever vaccination. As for this clonotype: Antigen unknown.

The CDR3 has 13 amino acids. Deletions cut 1 base from V and 5 bases from J, with 7 bases between. In germline, CDR1 is KGHDR, CDR2 SFDVKD. Universal primer sites and UMIs were introduced during 5'RACE template-switching synthesis of TCR cDNA. Each CDR3 protein is one row after TCRdb ran MiXCR on the 5' RACE reads. The sample lists about 350,000 distinct CDR3 sequences; around 8.1% were seen once. The study's findings and limits: CD4 and CD8 compartments shared a small share of clonotypes. Among primary-vaccination clones, most reappeared after the booster, at almost 98% for CD4 and approximately 88% for CD8.

The rearrangement links TRBV24-1 to TRBJ2-5; D may be TRBD2 (5 bases). The source is a man younger than 30 who received the YFV17D yellow fever vaccine. The starting material was PBMCs, obtained 45 days after the first yellow fever vaccination. The CDR3 coding sequence is TGTGCCACCAGTGATTTTCGAGGGGAGACCCAGTACTTC. Translating gives CATSDFRGETQYF.